These 29 T cell receptor beta chains were all obtained from the same sample, sequenced in a study of T-cell reconstitution after alpha-beta-depleted transplantation in children. The library targeted TCRbeta and was prepared with unique molecular identifiers. TCRdb re-called the PCR reads with MiXCR, one entry per CDR3 protein. The profile shows around 670,000 distinct CDR3 sequences, over 10% of them singletons. The starting material was PBMCs, obtained before TCRalphabeta/CD19-depleted stem cell transplant. Every receptor here comes from a girl aged 2 to 9 with congenital amegakaryocytic thrombocytopenia, due to receive a stem cell transplant.

The chain is built from TRBV4-1 and TRBJ2-7; 7 positions match TRBD2. With 0 bases clipped from V and 5 bases from J, the junction kept 4 bases outside the gene matches. This CDR3 has 14 residues. Germline CDR1 reads MGHRA; CDR2 reads YSYEKL. The CDR3 nucleotides are TGCGCCAGCAGCCAAGAGGGGGGGTTCCACGAGCAGTACTTC. This translates into CASSQEGGFHEQYF.

This chain links TRBV7-2 with TRBJ2-2; TRBD2 might be the D (6 bases). The CDR3 is 15 amino acids. Germline-derived CDR1 and CDR2 are SGHTA and FQGNSA. V was trimmed by 5 bases and J by 4 bases, leaving 14 bases between them. The chain's CDR3 is CASSLFGGATGELFF. The DNA of the CDR3 is TGTGCCAGCAGCCTTTTCGGGGGAGCCACCGGGGAGCTGTTTTTT.

The genes are TRBV5-1 and TRBJ2-1; maybe TRBD2 (6 bases). The CDR3 contains 15 residues. Germline V gene data show CDR1 as SGHRS and CDR2 as YFSETQ. The ends were cut back, 4 bases at V and 7 bases at J, with 18 bases in the middle. CDR3 coding DNA: TGCGCCAGCAGCGGGGGTACGTGGAGGGGAAATGAGCAGTTCTTC. It specifies CASSGGTWRGNEQFF.

This clonotype was detected ten times or more. The gene calls are TRBV29-1 and TRBJ2-2; D is undetermined. Trimming removed 7 bases from V and 1 base from J, with 13 bases in between. This CDR3 comprises 14 residues. CDR1 SQVTM and CDR2 ANQGSEA come from the germline V gene. DNA for the CDR3: TGCAGCGCCGAGGTTCCCATGAACACCGGGGAGCTGTTTTTT. This codes for CSAEVPMNTGELFF.

CDR3 in amino acids: CASSELAGGNNEQFF. CDR3 in DNA: TGTGCCAGCAGTGAATTGGCGGGAGGGAACAATGAGCAGTTCTTC. The genes are TRBV6-1 and TRBJ2-1; 9 positions agree with TRBD2. This CDR3 comprises 15 residues. Germline assignment: CDR1 MNHNS and CDR2 SASEGT. The J segment lost 5 bases and the V segment lost 2 bases, leaving 4 bases of the junction unmatched.

Concerning this clonotype itself: A clone one base away is much larger, so this may be a read error. The CDR3, as DNA: TGCACTGCTACTCCCGGGAGATTGGGTGAGCAGTACTTC. This sequence encodes CTATPGRLGEQYF. V usage is TRBV20-1 and J usage is TRBJ2-7, with D tentatively TRBD2 (6 bases). The CDR3 consists of 13 residues. From germline, CDR1 is DFQATT and CDR2 SNEGSKA (reference sequence).

The chain has TRBV18 and TRBJ2-1; D ambiguous. V dropped 5 bases and J dropped 8 bases, with 10 bases sitting between them. The germline V gene encodes CDR1 KGHSH and CDR2 LQKENI. The CDR3 spans 12 residues. Here the CDR3 DNA reads TGTGCCAGCTCATCCGCGGCAGATGAGCAGTTCTTC. It codes for CASSSAADEQFF.

The chain employs TRBV5-1 and TRBJ2-7; unclear D gene. The CDR3 extends over 13 amino acids. V lost 0 bases and J lost 6, with 10 bases in between. CDR1 and CDR2 from the germline V gene are SGHRS and YFSETQ. The CDR3 DNA is TGCGCCAGCAGCTTGGCCCACGACGGCGAGCAGTACTTC. Encoded protein: CASSLAHDGEQYF. The full variable domain, in which reference TRBV5-1 and TRBJ2-7 provide the parts outside the CDR3, is KAGVTQTPRYLIKTRGQQVTLSCSPISGHRSVSWYQQTPGQGLQFLFEYFSETQRNKGNFPGRFSGRQFSNSRSEMNVSTLELGDSALYLCASSLAHDGEQYFGPGTRLTVT.

There are many counts of this clonotype. V and J are TRBV20-1 and TRBJ1-1, with D possibly being TRBD1 (6 bases). The V end was cut by 4 bases, the J end by 1 base, with 13 bases between. The CDR3 extends over 14 amino acids. Germline loops: CDR1 DFQATT, CDR2 SNEGSKA (reference sequence). The CDR3 loop reads CSAKTGTQNTEAFF. CDR3 sequence (DNA): TGCAGTGCTAAAACCGGGACACAGAACACTGAAGCTTTCTTT.

The table lists this clonotype with many counts. The chain recombines TRBV29-1 with TRBJ2-1; weak D call: TRBD1 (5 bases). The CDR3 consists of 12 residues. Germline CDR1 and CDR2: SQVTM and ANQGSEA. The V gene lost 5 bases and the J gene lost 7 bases, with 12 bases spanning the gap. CDR3 region: CSVLQGVNEQFF. The CDR3 DNA reads as TGCAGCGTTCTGCAGGGTGTAAATGAGCAGTTCTTC.

The V call is TRBV11-1, the J call TRBJ2-1, with D perhaps matching TRBD1 or TRBD2 (7 bases each). The CDR3 covers 18 residues. Germline assignment: CDR1 SGHAT and CDR2 FQDESV (reference sequence). Trimming removed 0 bases at V and 12 bases at J, with 27 bases between. The DNA of the CDR3 is TGTGCCAGCAGCTTAGCCGGGATTGGCGGGAGAGGGGGCGATGGGCAGTTCTTC. Its protein is CASSLAGIGGRGGDGQFF.

This clonotype has a count of ten or more. This rearrangement joins TRBV27 to TRBJ2-1; D is undetermined. V gave up 5 bases and J gave up 6 bases, with 17 bases separating them. Per germline, CDR1 MNHEY and CDR2 SMNVEV (reference sequence). The CDR3 covers 15 residues. CDR3 amino acids: CASSTSGPGFNEQFF. CDR3 nucleotide sequence: TGTGCCAGCAGTACCTCCGGGCCTGGGTTCAATGAGCAGTTCTTC.

V and J are TRBV5-1 and TRBJ2-2, with D perhaps TRBD2 (6 bases). The CDR3 runs to 14 residues. CDR1 SGHRS and CDR2 YFSETQ come from the germline V gene. Trimming left V 5 bases short and J 4 bases short, with 12 bases between. CDR3 DNA sequence: TGCGCCAGCAGTGTGGGGGGACCCACCGGGGAGCTGTTTTTT. Translated: CASSVGGPTGELFF.

This clonotype was detected only a few times. This sequence joins TRBV5-8 and TRBJ2-4; no clear D gene. The CDR3 spans 14 residues. V lost 0 bases, J lost 8 bases, and 12 bases lay in between. Germline CDR1 and CDR2: SGHTS and YDEGEE. In DNA form, the CDR3 reads TGTGCCAGCAGCTTGGTTACAGACGGAGACATTCAGTACTTC. It encodes CASSLVTDGDIQYF.

This clonotype has a count of ten or more. This chain connects TRBV10-3 to TRBJ2-7, with TRBD2 identical over 8 bases. V was clipped by 6 bases and J by 0 bases; unmatched bases: 7. Germline V gene data show CDR1 as ENHRY and CDR2 as SYGVKD. The CDR3 has 15 amino acids. Here the CDR3 reads CAIRAAGVSSYEQYF. The CDR3 coding sequence is TGTGCCATCAGGGCAGCGGGAGTATCCTCCTACGAGCAGTACTTC.

This chain uses TRBV5-5 with TRBJ2-3; D gene uncertain. Trimming removed 4 bases at V and 1 base at J, with 10 bases between. The CDR3 totals 14 residues. Germline loops: CDR1 SGHKS, CDR2 YYEKEE (reference sequence). CDR3 protein: CASSPWVGTDTQYF. The CDR3 DNA reads TGTGCCAGCAGCCCATGGGTGGGCACAGATACGCAGTATTTT.

This clonotype was detected a few times. The chain carries TRBV27 and TRBJ1-5; D uncertain. The CDR3 extends over 13 amino acids. Germline V gene lookup returns CDR1 MNHEY and CDR2 SMNVEV (reference sequence). Deletions cut 5 bases from V and 2 bases from J, with 7 bases between. DNA for the CDR3: TGTGCCAGCAGTGGCAAGGGCAATCAGCCCCAGCATTTT. It codes for CASSGKGNQPQHF.

This clonotype was detected only a few times. The rearrangement joins TRBV20-1 to TRBJ1-5; D is undetermined. The CDR3 is 13 residues long. In germline, CDR1 is DFQATT, CDR2 SNEGSKA (reference sequence). V was clipped by 6 bases and J by 2 bases, with 11 bases between them. CDR3 region: CSARLFGNQPQHF. CDR3 coding DNA: TGCAGTGCCCGGCTTTTCGGCAATCAGCCCCAGCATTTT.

V is TRBV20-1 and J is TRBJ2-1; TRBD2 aligns across 8 bases. The germline CDR1 and CDR2 sequences are DFQATT and SNEGSKA (reference sequence). Trimming at V came to 6 bases and at J to 9 bases, leaving 13 bases not matched to a gene. The CDR3 has 14 residues. CDR3 DNA: TGCAGTGCCTCGGGACTAGTAGGGGCTTTTGAGCAGTTCTTC. Its protein product is CSASGLVGAFEQFF.

This clonotype was seen repeatedly, ten times or more. V usage is TRBV6-1 and J usage is TRBJ2-3; 11 bases are shared with TRBD2. CDR1 and CDR2 (germline): MNHNS, SASEGT. The CDR3 has 17 residues. V lost 5 bases, J lost 3 bases, and 10 bases stayed unmatched. The CDR3 sequence: CASSHPIAGGATDTQYF. Here the CDR3 DNA reads TGTGCCAGCAGTCATCCTATAGCGGGAGGGGCAACAGATACGCAGTATTTT.

The sample holds a few counts of this clonotype. The genes are TRBV2 and TRBJ2-5; TRBD2 matches 8 bases. Looked up from germline, CDR1 is SNHLY and CDR2 is FYNNEI. The CDR3 is made up of 15 amino acids. V gave up 4 bases and J gave up 3 bases; unmatched junction bases: 7. The CDR3 nucleotides are TGTGCCAGCAGTGGATGGACTAGCTCGGAAGAGACCCAGTACTTC. Its protein is CASSGWTSSEETQYF.

This clonotype occurred many times. CDR3 in DNA: TGCAGTGCTAGTCGGGACTTTGGGTCCCTTCAGGAGCAGTTCTTC. The encoded protein is CSASRDFGSLQEQFF. V usage is TRBV20-1 and J usage is TRBJ2-1; possible D gene TRBD2, 6 bases. Germline loops: CDR1 DFQATT, CDR2 SNEGSKA (reference sequence). Trimming removed 3 bases from V and 10 bases from J, with 22 bases in between. The CDR3 is 15 amino acids.

The chain links TRBV12-3 or TRBV12-4 to TRBJ2-7; D remains unclear. V lost 6 bases to trimming and J lost 2 bases, with 14 bases between them. The CDR3 loop spans 14 amino acids. The CDR3 protein is CASSDRLPTYEQYF. As DNA, the CDR3 is TGTGCCAGCAGCGACCGCCTCCCCACCTACGAGCAGTACTTC.

The chain combines TRBV7-8 with TRBJ2-2; possible D gene TRBD1, 6 bases. Trimming left V 5 bases short and J 6 bases short, with 10 bases between. This CDR3 spans 13 amino acids. Germline V gene sequence: CDR1 SGHVS, CDR2 FQNEAQ. The CDR3 protein is CASSPTGSGELFF. The CDR3 coding sequence is TGTGCCAGCAGCCCTACAGGGTCCGGGGAGCTGTTTTTT. Based on the CDR3 plus reference TRBV7-8 and TRBJ2-2, the full variable domain is GAGVSQSPRYKVAKRGQDVALRCDPISGHVSLFWYQQALGQGPEFLTYFQNEAQLDKSGLPSDRFFAERPEGSVSTLKIQRTQQEDSAVYLCASSPTGSGELFFGEGSRLTVL.

This clonotype was counted a few times. V and J are TRBV5-1 and TRBJ2-4; 10 nucleotides line up with TRBD1. The CDR3 loop spans 13 amino acids. Unmatched junction bases numbered 1, after V lost 3 bases and J lost 7 bases. Germline V lookup: CDR1 SGHRS, CDR2 YFSETQ. For the CDR3, the DNA is TGCGCCAGCAGCTCGGGACAGGGGAACATTCAGTACTTC. It translates to CASSSGQGNIQYF. The full variable domain, its missing parts supplied by reference TRBV5-1 and TRBJ2-4, is KAGVTQTPRYLIKTRGQQVTLSCSPISGHRSVSWYQQTPGQGLQFLFEYFSETQRNKGNFPGRFSGRQFSNSRSEMNVSTLELGDSALYLCASSSGQGNIQYFGAGTRLSVL.

This chain uses TRBV20-1 with TRBJ2-1, with 12 bases lining up with TRBD2. V lost 3 bases to trimming and J lost 6 bases; unmatched junction nucleotides: 12. The CDR3 has 17 amino acids. CDR1 is DFQATT and CDR2 is SNEGSKA in the germline V gene (reference sequence). CDR3 nucleotide sequence: TGCAGTGCTAGGAGCCAGCGACTAGCGGGAGTCGGCAATGAGCAGTTCTTC. This sequence encodes CSARSQRLAGVGNEQFF.

The V call is TRBV2, the J call TRBJ2-1; the match to TRBD2 covers 12 bases. Per germline, CDR1 SNHLY and CDR2 FYNNEI. The ends lost 5 bases at V and 6 bases at J; junction bases unmatched: 5. CDR3 length equals 15 residues. CDR3 region: CASSRLAGGSNEQFF. The DNA for the CDR3 is TGTGCCAGCAGTCGCCTAGCGGGAGGGTCCAATGAGCAGTTCTTC. The complete variable domain, with remaining parts taken from reference TRBV2 and TRBJ2-1, reads EPEVTQTPSHQVTQMGQEVILRCVPISNHLYFYWYRQILGQKVEFLVSFYNNEISEKSEIFDDQFSVERPDGSNFTLKIRSTKLEDSAMYFCASSRLAGGSNEQFFGPGTRLTVL.

This clonotype was seen ten or more times. The CDR3 nucleotides read TGCAGTGCTAGAGATGGGACTACTAGCACAGATACGCAGTATTTT. Translation gives CSARDGTTSTDTQYF. This sequence joins TRBV20-1 and TRBJ2-3; TRBD2 matches at 7 bases. V lost 0 bases to trimming and J lost 0 bases; unmatched junction nucleotides: 3. The CDR3 extends over 15 amino acids. Germline loops: CDR1 DFQATT, CDR2 SNEGSKA (reference sequence).

This chain uses TRBV6-5 with TRBJ1-1; D not resolved. Germline-derived CDR1 and CDR2 are MNHEY and SVGAGI. There are 15 residues in the CDR3. Between the trimmed V and J ends, which lost 2 bases and 0 bases, there was a span of 10 bases. For the CDR3, the DNA is TGTGCCAGCAGTTACAGCCGGATCATGAACACTGAAGCTTTCTTT. Translation: CASSYSRIMNTEAFF.